This T cell receptor (beta chain) was obtained from a study of blood T cell repertoires in COVID-19. As for the study in general: The United States, Italy and Spain were the sources of the acute and convalescent COVID-19 samples. Sources were T cells, B-cell-depleted T cells, or PBMCs; the material itself was cDNA or gDNA.

This CDR3 is 16 amino acids long. The V and J ends lost 1 base and 2 bases respectively, with 12 bases between them. Germline CDR1 is SGHVS and CDR2 is FQNEAQ. The Seattle patients, enrolled during active infection, were followed longitudinally. TCRdb's table, derived via immunoSEQ multiplex PCR, lists solely in-frame clones and lacks some. The table includes a few hundred thousand clones, about nine tenths detected once. The sequencing sample was made of peripheral blood. This sequence was found in a woman in her forties or fifties with COVID-19, enrolled during active disease. This sequence joins TRBV7-8 and TRBJ1-5; no clear D gene. The CDR3 region is CASSLVRGARNQPQHF. As DNA, the CDR3 is TGTGCCAGCAGCTTAGTCAGAGGTGCGCGCAATCAGCCCCAGCATTTT.